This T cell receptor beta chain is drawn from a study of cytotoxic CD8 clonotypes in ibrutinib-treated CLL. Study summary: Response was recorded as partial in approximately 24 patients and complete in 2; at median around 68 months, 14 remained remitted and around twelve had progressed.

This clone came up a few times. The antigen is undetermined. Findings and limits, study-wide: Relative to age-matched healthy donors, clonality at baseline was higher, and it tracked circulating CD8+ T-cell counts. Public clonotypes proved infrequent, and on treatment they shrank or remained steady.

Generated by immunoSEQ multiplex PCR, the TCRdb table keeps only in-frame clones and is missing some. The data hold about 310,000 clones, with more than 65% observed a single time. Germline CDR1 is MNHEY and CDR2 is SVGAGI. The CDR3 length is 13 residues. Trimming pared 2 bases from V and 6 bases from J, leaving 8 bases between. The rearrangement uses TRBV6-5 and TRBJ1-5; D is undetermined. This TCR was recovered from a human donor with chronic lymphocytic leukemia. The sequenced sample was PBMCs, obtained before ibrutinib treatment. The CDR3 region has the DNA TGTGCCAGCAGTTACAGGGAGAGTCAGCCCCAGCATTTT. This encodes CASSYRESQPQHF.